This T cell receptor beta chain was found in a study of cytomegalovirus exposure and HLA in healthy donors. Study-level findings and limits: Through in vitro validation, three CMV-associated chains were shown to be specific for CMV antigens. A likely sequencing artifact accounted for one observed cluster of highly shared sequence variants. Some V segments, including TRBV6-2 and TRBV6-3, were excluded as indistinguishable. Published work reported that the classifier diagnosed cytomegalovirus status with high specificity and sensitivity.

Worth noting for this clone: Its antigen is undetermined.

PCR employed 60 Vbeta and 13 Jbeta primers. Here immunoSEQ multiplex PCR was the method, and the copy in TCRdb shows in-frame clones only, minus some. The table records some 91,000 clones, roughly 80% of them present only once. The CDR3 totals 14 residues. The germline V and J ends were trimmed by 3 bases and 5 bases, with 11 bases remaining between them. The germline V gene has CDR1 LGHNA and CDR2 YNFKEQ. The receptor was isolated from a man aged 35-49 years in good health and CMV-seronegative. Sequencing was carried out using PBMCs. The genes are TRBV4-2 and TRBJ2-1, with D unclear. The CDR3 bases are TGTGCCAGCAGCCATCCCGGTTTTGACAATGAGCAGTTCTTC. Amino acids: CASSHPGFDNEQFF.